This is a list of T cell receptor beta chains from one sample in a study of identical twins. Each CDR3 protein is one row after TCRdb ran MiXCR on the 5' RACE reads. The sample has 200,000 to 250,000 distinct CDR3 sequences; roughly 7% are singletons. The same sample was also studied in work on yellow fever vaccine responses in identical twins.

The sample comprised memory (CD45RO+) T cells sorted from blood. The receptors come from a woman between 18 and 29 years old in good health. Both conserved end residues are trimmed from each CDR3.

cdr3_length | j_call | v_call | cdr3_aa
11 | TRBJ2-5 | TRBV10-2 | ASSVTGQETQY
15 | TRBJ2-2 | TRBV5-4 | ASSLFERGTNTGELF
12 | TRBJ1-6 | TRBV15 | ATSRQVDNSPLH
16 | TRBJ2-1 | TRBV5-1 | ASSLGLAVLSSYNEQF
13 | TRBJ2-2 | TRBV20-1 | SALHLRGNTGELF
12 | TRBJ1-1 | TRBV7-9 | ASSPGQVRTEAF
14 | TRBJ1-5 | TRBV27 | ASSLGSDSSNQPQH
16 | TRBJ2-1 | TRBV11-2 | ASSQGPPTRGVEGEQF
14 | TRBJ2-3 | TRBV20-1 | SARDRGHSRTDTQY
14 | TRBJ2-3 | TRBV7-2 | ASSSPSGRRTDTQY
13 | TRBJ2-1 | TRBV20-1 | SARVTSGGADEQF
11 | TRBJ2-1 | TRBV11-2 | ASRMDRGNEQF
14 | TRBJ2-5 | TRBV5-1 | ASSLAGARYQETQY
12 | TRBJ2-7 | TRBV6-5 | ASSYGDGSYEQY
12 | TRBJ2-2 | TRBV10-3 | ASLAGGNTGELF
14 | TRBJ1-5 | TRBV16 | ASSHLGSGSNQPQH
13 | TRBJ2-1 | TRBV6-1 | ASTGTSGTYNEQF
14 | TRBJ1-2 | TRBV3-1 | ASSQDPSGVNYGYT
12 | TRBJ2-1 | TRBV3-1 | ASSQDTSGNEQF
13 | TRBJ2-3 | TRBV20-1 | SAGIAGGATDTQY
15 | TRBJ2-1 | TRBV15 | ATSRVGSPSAHNEQF
14 | TRBJ2-1 | TRBV20-1 | SATPAGGVSYNEQF
11 | TRBJ1-4 | TRBV20-1 | SARDTNNEKLF
14 | TRBJ2-2 | TRBV28 | ASSLGQVLNTGELF
14 | TRBJ1-1 | TRBV7-9 | ASSPRGLSDPTEAF
12 | TRBJ2-1 | TRBV10-3 | AIRSGTQRGEQF
12 | TRBJ1-2 | TRBV25-1 | ASSGAGDHSGHT
12 | TRBJ2-1 | TRBV12-5 | ASGLPTEYNEQF
14 | TRBJ2-2 | TRBV6-5 | ASSLLAAQNTGELF
14 | TRBJ2-3 | TRBV7-2 | ASSPRRVLSTDTQY
14 | TRBJ2-2 | TRBV28 | ASSSGLAGKTGELF
15 | TRBJ2-1 | TRBV9 | ASSSGLAGRRGNEQF
13 | TRBJ2-7 | TRBV29-1 | SVEGVAGDYDEQY
14 | TRBJ2-1 | TRBV20-1 | SAIFGRGVSYNEQF
14 | TRBJ1-3 | TRBV15 | ATSRDRAGSGNTIY
10 | TRBJ1-2 | TRBV10-3 | ATADRVRGYT
12 | TRBJ1-5 | TRBV29-1 | SVAPGSSNQPQH
12 | TRBJ2-4 | TRBV5-1 | ASSLDGSGNIQY
15 | TRBJ2-6 | TRBV5-1 | ASSVSSAPSGANVLT
11 | TRBJ1-2 | TRBV5-4 | ASNPGQGPGYT
14 | TRBJ1-3 | TRBV5-1 | ASSLTGLSSGNTIY
14 | TRBJ2-1 | TRBV6-1 | ASSPRREGNYNEQF
14 | TRBJ2-2 | TRBV14 | ASSQVSRVNTGELF